The 11 T cell receptor beta chains listed next were all sequenced from one sample in a study of early T cells in non-severe SARS-CoV-2 infection. TCRdb independently ran MiXCR on the 5' RACE reads; one entry per CDR3 protein. The table lists 35,000 to 45,000 distinct CDR3 sequences, approximately 5.9% of them singletons. Sequenced here: whole blood, sampled at baseline. The receptors shown here come from an adult who was a healthcare worker with PCR-confirmed SARS-CoV-2 infection or an uninfected control (not recorded which).

This clonotype was seen a few times. As DNA, the CDR3 is TGTGCCAGCAGTATGTGGGTCGGGGGACTTCAGCCCCAGCATTTT. Its translation is CASSMWVGGLQPQHF. This chain joins TRBV2 and TRBJ1-5; D may be TRBD1 (5 bases). CDR1 is SNHLY, CDR2 FYNNEI, per germline. The CDR3 has 15 amino acids. V lost 5 bases, J lost 6 bases, and 17 bases lay in between.

This clonotype came up many times. The chain combines TRBV7-9 with TRBJ2-7, with D hard to call. CDR1 and CDR2 (germline): SEHNR, FQNEAQ (reference sequence). The CDR3 has 12 residues. Trimming cost V 1 base and J 7 bases, with 8 bases left between them. DNA for the CDR3: TGTGCCAGCAGCTTAGAAGGGCGGGAGCAGTACTTC. Encoded protein: CASSLEGREQYF.

This clonotype was recorded many times. V gene TRBV6-2 or TRBV6-3 combines with J gene TRBJ2-3; the D gene is possibly TRBD1 (5 bases). With 6 bases removed from V and 8 bases from J, the gap between germline ends came to 21 bases. Per germline, CDR1 MNHEY and CDR2 SVGEGT. The CDR3 sequence is 15 residues long. This CDR3 is CASSWIFGTQGTQYF. Written as DNA, the CDR3 is TGTGCCAGCAGCTGGATTTTCGGAACGCAGGGTACGCAGTATTTT.

The genes are TRBV6-2 or TRBV6-3 and TRBJ2-3, with D unclear. The CDR3 covers 16 residues. Between the trimmed V and J ends, which lost 6 bases and 4 bases, there was a span of 20 bases. Germline V gene data show CDR1 as MNHEY and CDR2 as SVGEGT. For the CDR3, the DNA is TGTGCCAGCAGGCATAGTCGGTCGATTGGAGCAGATACGCAGTATTTT. This gives the protein CASRHSRSIGADTQYF.

This clonotype has more than one count but fewer than ten. The chain joins TRBV20-1 to TRBJ1-5, with D hard to call. The V gene lost 2 bases and the J gene lost 4 bases, with 12 bases spanning the gap. Per germline, CDR1 DFQATT and CDR2 SNEGSKA (reference sequence). The CDR3 covers 14 residues. The CDR3, as DNA: TGCAGTGCTAGAAGGTCAGGACCGAATCAGCCCCAGCATTTT. This sequence encodes CSARRSGPNQPQHF.

This clonotype was seen only a few times. This chain links TRBV20-1 with TRBJ2-7; TRBD1 agrees at 9 bases. J gave up 6 bases and V 2 bases, and 8 bases lay outside the gene matches. CDR1 DFQATT and CDR2 SNEGSKA come from the germline V gene (reference sequence). The CDR3 has 14 amino acids. The DNA for the CDR3 is TGCAGTGCTAGATCGCCGGACAGGGGAATCGAGCAGTACTTC. It translates to CSARSPDRGIEQYF.

This clonotype was observed at least ten times. The V and J genes are TRBV14 and TRBJ1-2; unclear D gene. Germline-derived CDR1 and CDR2 are SGHDN and FVKESK. V was shortened by 4 bases and J by 1 base, with 10 bases between the two germline ends. CDR3 length: 14 amino acids. CDR3 coding DNA: TGTGCCAGCAGCCTAGGCGGCGTTAACTATGGCTACACCTTC. This gives the protein CASSLGGVNYGYTF.

The table lists this clonotype with many counts. The chain carries TRBV4-2 and TRBJ1-4; possibly TRBD1 for D (5 bases). CDR1 and CDR2 (germline): LGHNA, YNFKEQ. Trimming stripped 1 base from V and 0 bases from J, with 9 bases between. CDR3 length equals 16 residues. The CDR3 coding sequence is TGTGCCAGCAGCCAAGGCAGGGTTGCAACTAATGAAAAACTGTTTTTT. Translating it yields CASSQGRVATNEKLFF.

J is TRBJ2-7 and V is TRBV2, with D uncertain. V was pared by 7 bases and J by 2 bases, with 6 bases between. Looked up from germline, CDR1 is SNHLY and CDR2 is FYNNEI. CDR3 length: 11 residues. The CDR3 protein is CASTPTYEQYF. CDR3 nucleotide sequence: TGTGCCAGCACACCAACCTACGAGCAGTACTTC.

The V gene is TRBV7-9, the J gene TRBJ2-5, with 12 positions matching TRBD1. Germline assignment: CDR1 SEHNR and CDR2 FQNEAQ (reference sequence). Unmatched junction bases numbered 10, after V lost 6 bases and J lost 5 bases. CDR3 length: 16 residues. The CDR3 nucleotides are TGTGCCAGCAGTTTCGGGACAGGGGGCTTCGCGGAGACCCAGTACTTC. It is translated as CASSFGTGGFAETQYF.

This clonotype has only a few counts. The rearrangement uses TRBV4-2 and TRBJ2-3, with 9 bases that match TRBD2. Germline V lookup: CDR1 LGHNA, CDR2 YNFKEQ. The CDR3 is made up of 16 amino acids. V dropped 1 base and J dropped 3; count of bases not matched to a gene: 5. The CDR3 nucleotides read TGTGCCAGCAGCCAAGTGGTAGCGGGGGTTACAGATACGCAGTATTTT. This translates into CASSQVVAGVTDTQYF.